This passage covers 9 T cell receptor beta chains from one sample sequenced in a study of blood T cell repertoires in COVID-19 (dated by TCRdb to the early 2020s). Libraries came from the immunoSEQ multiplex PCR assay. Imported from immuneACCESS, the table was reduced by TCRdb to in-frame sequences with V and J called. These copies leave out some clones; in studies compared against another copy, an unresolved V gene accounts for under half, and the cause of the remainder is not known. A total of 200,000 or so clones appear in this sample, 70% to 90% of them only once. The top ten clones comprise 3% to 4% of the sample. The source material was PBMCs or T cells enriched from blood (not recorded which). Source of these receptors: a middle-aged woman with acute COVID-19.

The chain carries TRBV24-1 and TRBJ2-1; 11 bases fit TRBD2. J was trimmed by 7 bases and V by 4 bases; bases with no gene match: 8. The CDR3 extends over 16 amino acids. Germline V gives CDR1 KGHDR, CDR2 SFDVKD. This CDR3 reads CATSETTSGVRNEQFF. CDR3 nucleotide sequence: TGTGCCACCAGTGAGACGACTAGCGGGGTCCGGAATGAGCAGTTCTTC.

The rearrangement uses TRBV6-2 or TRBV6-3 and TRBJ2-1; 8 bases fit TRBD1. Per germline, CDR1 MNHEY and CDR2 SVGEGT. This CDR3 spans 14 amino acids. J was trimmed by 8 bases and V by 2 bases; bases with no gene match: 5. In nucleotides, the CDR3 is TGTGCCAGCAGTTACGTGGCAGGGGGCGATGAGCAGTTCTTC. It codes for CASSYVAGGDEQFF.

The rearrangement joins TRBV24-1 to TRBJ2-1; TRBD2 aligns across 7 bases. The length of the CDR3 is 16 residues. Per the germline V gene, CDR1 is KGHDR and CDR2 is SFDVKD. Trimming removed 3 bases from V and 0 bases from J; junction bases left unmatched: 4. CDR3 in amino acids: CATSDAGAFSYNEQFF. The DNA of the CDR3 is TGTGCCACCAGTGATGCGGGAGCCTTCTCCTACAATGAGCAGTTCTTC.

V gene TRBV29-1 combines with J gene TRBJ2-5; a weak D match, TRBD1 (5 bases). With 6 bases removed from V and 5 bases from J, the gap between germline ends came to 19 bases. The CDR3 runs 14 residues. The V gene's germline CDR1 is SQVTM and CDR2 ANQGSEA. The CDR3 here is CSVGHNLAGETQYF. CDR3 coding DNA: TGCAGCGTAGGTCACAACCTGGCAGGGGAGACCCAGTACTTC.

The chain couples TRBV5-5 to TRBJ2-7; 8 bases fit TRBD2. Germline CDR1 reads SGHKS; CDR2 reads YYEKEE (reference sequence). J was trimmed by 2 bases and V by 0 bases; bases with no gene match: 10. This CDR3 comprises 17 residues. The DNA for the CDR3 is TGTGCCAGCAGCTTGGCGGTGGCGGGGGGTACACCCTACGAGCAGTACTTC. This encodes CASSLAVAGGTPYEQYF.

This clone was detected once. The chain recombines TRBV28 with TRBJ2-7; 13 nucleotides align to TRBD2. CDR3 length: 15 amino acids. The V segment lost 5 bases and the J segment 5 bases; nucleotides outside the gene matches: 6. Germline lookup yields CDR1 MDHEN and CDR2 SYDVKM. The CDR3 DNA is TGTGCCAGCAGTAGGACTAGCGGGAGAAAGCACGAGCAGTACTTC. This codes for CASSRTSGRKHEQYF.

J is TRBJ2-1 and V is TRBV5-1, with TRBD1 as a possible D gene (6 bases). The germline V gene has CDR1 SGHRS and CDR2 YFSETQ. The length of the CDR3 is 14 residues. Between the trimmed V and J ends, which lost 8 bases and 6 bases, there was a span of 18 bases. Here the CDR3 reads CASSKRVGGNEQFF. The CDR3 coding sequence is TGCGCCAGTTCTAAGAGGGTAGGGGGCAATGAGCAGTTCTTC.

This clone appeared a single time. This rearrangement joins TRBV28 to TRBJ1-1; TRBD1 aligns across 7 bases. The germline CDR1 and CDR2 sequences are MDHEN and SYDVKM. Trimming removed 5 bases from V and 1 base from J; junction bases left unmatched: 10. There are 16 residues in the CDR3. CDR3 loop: CASSPHGRGQNTEAFF. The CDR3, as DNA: TGTGCCAGCAGTCCTCACGGGAGGGGGCAGAACACTGAAGCTTTCTTT.

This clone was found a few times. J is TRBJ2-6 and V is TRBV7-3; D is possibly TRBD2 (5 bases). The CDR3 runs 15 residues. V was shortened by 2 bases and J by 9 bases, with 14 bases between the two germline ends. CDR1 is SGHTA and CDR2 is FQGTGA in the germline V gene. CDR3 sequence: CASSLGHGSGNVLTF. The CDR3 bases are TGTGCCAGCAGCTTAGGGCATGGGAGTGGCAACGTCCTGACTTTC.